Below, 9 T cell receptor beta chains from the same sample are listed, as sequenced in a study of T cell responses to AZD1222 COVID-19 vaccine. Sequencing used immunoSEQ multiplex PCR; TCRdb keeps in-frame clones, though not all of them. The sample has over 200,000 clones; roughly 94% are singletons. Sequenced material: peripheral blood, taken 28 days after the second dose of the MenACWY control vaccine. These receptor sequences come from an adult who received the MenACWY meningococcal vaccine as a control.

The chain is built from TRBV28 and TRBJ2-5; 9 nucleotides match TRBD1. Per the germline V gene, CDR1 is MDHEN and CDR2 is SYDVKM. The CDR3 sequence is 17 residues long. After removal of 6 bases from V and 9 bases from J, the junction contained 20 bases not matched to a gene. For the CDR3, the DNA is TGTGCCAGCAGCTCGTATACAACAGGGGGCGCATCAAAGGCCCAGTACTTC. The encoded protein is CASSSYTTGGASKAQYF.

CDR3 in amino acids: CASSDRLAGGYNEQFF. As DNA, the CDR3 is TGTGCCAGCAGTGATCGACTAGCGGGAGGCTACAATGAGCAGTTCTTC. The chain has TRBV25-1 and TRBJ2-1, with TRBD2 identical over 13 bases. Germline V CDR1 and CDR2: MGHDK, SYGVNS. The CDR3 is 16 residues long. The V segment lost 3 bases and the J segment 3 bases; nucleotides outside the gene matches: 2.

The rearrangement joins TRBV5-4 to TRBJ2-7; 10 nucleotides line up with TRBD1. The CDR3 consists of 16 residues. Germline CDR1 is SGHNT and CDR2 is YYREEE (reference sequence). Trimming at V came to 1 base and at J to 2 bases, leaving 6 bases not matched to a gene. Here the CDR3 reads CASSLPGTGAPYEQYF. CDR3 DNA sequence: TGTGCCAGCAGCTTGCCCGGGACAGGGGCCCCCTACGAGCAGTACTTC.

The chain joins TRBV30 to TRBJ2-3; 11 bases align to TRBD1. CDR3 length equals 15 residues. J was trimmed by 4 bases and V by 1 base; bases with no gene match: 4. The V gene's germline CDR1 is GTSNPN and CDR2 SVGIG (reference sequence). The CDR3 spells CAWSGKGQGADTQYF. Here the CDR3 DNA reads TGTGCCTGGAGTGGAAAGGGACAGGGGGCAGATACGCAGTATTTT.

V gene TRBV6-2 or TRBV6-3 combines with J gene TRBJ2-5; D is ambiguous. With 4 bases removed from V and 9 bases from J, the gap between germline ends came to 12 bases. Germline assignment: CDR1 MNHEY and CDR2 SVGEGT. The CDR3 is 12 residues long. The CDR3: CASSWSAGAQYF. The DNA for the CDR3 is TGTGCCAGCAGTTGGTCGGCTGGGGCCCAGTACTTC.

The rearrangement uses TRBV19 and TRBJ2-2; D perhaps matches TRBD1 (9 bases). CDR1 is LNHDA, CDR2 SQIVND, per germline (reference sequence). This CDR3 region has 18 residues. The V end lost 7 bases, the J end lost 5 bases, and 26 bases lay between the germline ends. CDR3 DNA sequence: TGTGCCAGTACCAGCCCCGGGAGGGGACAGGGCGGAACCGGGGAGCTGTTTTTT. It translates to CASTSPGRGQGGTGELFF.

This clone is a singleton in its sample. The chain employs TRBV15 and TRBJ1-2; a possible D gene is TRBD1 (5 bases). CDR3 length equals 14 residues. From germline, CDR1 is LNHNV and CDR2 YYDKDF (reference sequence). V lost 3 bases to trimming and J lost 8 bases, with 16 bases between them. CDR3 region: CATSSGPTWGGYTF. The CDR3 coding sequence is TGTGCCACCAGCAGCGGCCCCACTTGGGGCGGCTACACCTTC. Using reference TRBV15 and TRBJ1-2 for the parts outside the CDR3, the full variable domain is DAMVIQNPRYQVTQFGKPVTLSCSQTLNHNVMYWYQQKSSQAPKLLFHYYDKDFNNEADTPDNFQSRRPNTSFCFLDIRSPGLGDTAMYLCATSSGPTWGGYTFGSGTRLTVV.

The chain employs TRBV5-8 and TRBJ2-7; D possibly corresponds to TRBD1 (6 bases). Per the germline V gene, CDR1 is SGHTS and CDR2 is YDEGEE. V was shortened by 4 bases and J by 0 bases, with 14 bases between the two germline ends. The CDR3 loop spans 15 amino acids. The CDR3, as DNA: TGTGCCAGCAGCCCAATACTGACAGGCTCCTACGAGCAGTACTTC. Its translation is CASSPILTGSYEQYF.

The chain has TRBV29-1 and TRBJ2-5; no reliable D call. V lost 4 bases and J 3 bases, leaving 9 bases between the germline ends. The CDR3 runs 12 residues. Germline V gene data show CDR1 as SQVTM and CDR2 as ANQGSEA. The CDR3 here is CSVAVAEETQYF. CDR3 DNA: TGCAGCGTTGCGGTGGCAGAAGAGACCCAGTACTTC.